What follows is one TCR beta chain and its context. This sample was included in a study of cytomegalovirus exposure and HLA in healthy donors. The study sampled nominally healthy donors, though unrecorded immune exposures were likely. Vbeta (60) and Jbeta (13) primers were used in the PCR. Repertoires were generated with immunoSEQ multiplex PCR, while TCRdb's copy carries only in-frame clones and drops some. The data show roughly 120,000 clones, 74% seen once. V was pared by 4 bases and J by 4 bases, with 15 bases between. From germline, CDR1 is SGHNT and CDR2 YYREEE (reference sequence). The CDR3 spans 14 residues.

The sequencing input was PBMCs. The chain joins TRBV5-4 to TRBJ2-7, with D possibly TRBD2 on 7 matching bases. This TCR was recovered from a woman aged 45-65 years in good health and CMV-seropositive. The CDR3 protein is CASSLGGGMYEQYF. The CDR3 region has the DNA TGTGCCAGCAGCCTGGGGGGGGGCATGTACGAGCAGTACTTC.